A single sample is the source of the 7 T cell receptor beta chains below, sequenced in a study of tumor and adjacent non-tumor tissue in lung cancer. The template was RNA from unsorted bulk tissue. This non-tumor lung sample came from over 3 cm beyond the tumor edge. TCRbeta libraries were built with three rounds of nested PCR, modified from ARM-PCR. TCRdb processed the multiplex PCR reads anew with MiXCR; each CDR3 protein has one entry. The data contain fewer than 90,000 distinct CDR3 sequences, approximately 73% of them seen just once; the ten biggest clones take up 21%. The sample was distant non-tumor lung tissue. The receptor set was obtained from a woman between 50 and 59 years old with non-small cell lung cancer.

Only a few counts were recorded for this clonotype. Given a much more abundant clone one base away, this may be a read error. The rearrangement uses TRBV6-1 and TRBJ1-2; D remains unclear. This CDR3 is built from 12 residues. The germline V gene has CDR1 MNHNS and CDR2 SASEGT. CDR3 coding DNA: TGTGCCAGCAGTGAAATCGGATATGACTACACCTTC. The encoded protein is CASSEIGYDYTF.

Details on this clonotype: One end of the junction does not line up with germline, which may come from a read error. The J gene is TRBJ1-1, the V gene TRBV6-5; D gene unclear. Germline V gene lookup returns CDR1 MNHEY and CDR2 SVGAGI. CDR3 size: 13 residues. CDR3 DNA: TGTGCCTGCAGCCGACATGTTGACACTGAAGCTTTCTTT. The encoded protein is CACSRHVDTEAFF.

Of note for this clonotype: It is likely a read error, because the conserved phenylalanine at the end of the CDR3 is missing. The chain joins TRBV28 to TRBJ1-1, with 7 bases identical to TRBD1. This CDR3 has 18 amino acids. Germline CDR1 and CDR2: MDHEN and SYDVKM. The CDR3 region has the DNA TGTACCAGCAGCCTCCACCCGGGATCGACAGGGATCGAGACTGAAGCTTTCTCT. Protein product: CTSSLHPGSTGIETEAFS.

This clonotype appeared once. One end of the junction does not line up with germline, which may come from a read error. The chain links TRBV6-1 to TRBJ2-7; no clear D gene. The length of the CDR3 is 16 residues. CDR1 and CDR2 from the germline V gene are MNHNS and SASEGT. The CDR3 nucleotides are TGTACCAGCCCATTCTGGCGCAGCCTCGATTTGGTCGAGCAGTACTTC. Amino acid sequence: CTSPFWRSLDLVEQYF.

The chain couples TRBV12-3 or TRBV12-4 to TRBJ1-4; maybe TRBD1 (6 bases). This CDR3 region has 15 residues. V lost 6 bases, J lost 8 bases, and 19 bases lay in between. The CDR3 sequence is CASSPRTVFREKLFF. CDR3 nucleotide sequence: TGTGCCAGCAGCCCCCGGACAGTTTTCAGGGAAAAACTGTTTTTT.

V usage is TRBV29-1 and J usage is TRBJ2-5; possibly TRBD1 or TRBD2 for D (6 bases each). V lost 5 bases and J 7 bases, leaving 23 bases between the germline ends. This CDR3 has 15 amino acids. Germline lookup yields CDR1 SQVTM and CDR2 ANQGSEA. The CDR3: CSVRMGASLGGTQYF. The CDR3 DNA reads TGCAGCGTTCGCATGGGGGCTTCACTGGGGGGGACCCAGTACTTC.

With respect to this clonotype: A junction boundary mismatches the germline segment, possibly from a read error. The chain has TRBV10-2 and TRBJ1-4; 9 bases agree with TRBD1. CDR3 length: 18 amino acids. Germline CDR1 WSHSY, CDR2 SAAADI. CDR3 amino acids: CDSSGFGGTGTLPGKLFF. In DNA form, the CDR3 reads TGCGACAGCTCCGGGTTTGGGGGGACAGGGACGCTTCCTGGAAAACTGTTTTTT.